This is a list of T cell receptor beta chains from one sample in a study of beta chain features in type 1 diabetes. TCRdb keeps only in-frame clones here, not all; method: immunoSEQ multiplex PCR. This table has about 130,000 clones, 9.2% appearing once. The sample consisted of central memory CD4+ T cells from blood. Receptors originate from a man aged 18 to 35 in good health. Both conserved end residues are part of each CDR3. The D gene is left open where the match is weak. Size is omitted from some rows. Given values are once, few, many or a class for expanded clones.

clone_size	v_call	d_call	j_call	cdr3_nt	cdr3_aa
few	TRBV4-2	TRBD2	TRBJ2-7	TGTGCCAGCAGCCACCCAGCGGGGGGGCCGCTCAACGAGCAGTACTTC	CASSHPAGGPLNEQYF
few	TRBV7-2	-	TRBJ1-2	TGTGCCAGCAGCTTAGGGGCAGATGGCTACACCTTC	CASSLGADGYTF
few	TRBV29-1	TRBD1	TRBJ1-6	TGCAGCGTTGCGGGACAGGATAATTCACCCCTCCACTTT	CSVAGQDNSPLHF
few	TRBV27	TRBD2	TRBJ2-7	TGTGCCAGCAGTTCCCCCGGGACTAGCGACGAGCAGTACTTC	CASSSPGTSDEQYF
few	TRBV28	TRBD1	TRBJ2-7	TGTGCCAGCAATCCGTTTGGACAGGGGGCCACCTACGAGCAGTACTTC	CASNPFGQGATYEQYF
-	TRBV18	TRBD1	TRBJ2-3	TGTGCCAGCTCACCAGTTGTAGGCCAGGGGGCAGATACGCAGTATTTT	CASSPVVGQGADTQYF
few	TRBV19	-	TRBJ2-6	TGTGCCAGTAGTCCCGCGGGTCGCTCTGGGGCCAACGTCCTGACTTTC	CASSPAGRSGANVLTF
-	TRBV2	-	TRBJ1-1	TGTGCCAGCAGTCCTATGGGGGGGAACACTGAAGCTTTCTTT	CASSPMGGNTEAFF
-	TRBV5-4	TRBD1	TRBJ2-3	TGTGCCAGCAGGAGTTGGACAGGGGTGACAGATACGCAGTATTTT	CASRSWTGVTDTQYF
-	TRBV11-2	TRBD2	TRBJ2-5	TGTGCCAGCAGCACCTACCCGGGACTAGCGAAAGAGACCCAGTACTTC	CASSTYPGLAKETQYF
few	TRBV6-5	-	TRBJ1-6	TGTGCCAGCAGTAAGACAGTTTATAATTCACCCCTCCACTTT	CASSKTVYNSPLHF
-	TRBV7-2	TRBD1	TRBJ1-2	TGTGCCAGCAGCAGTCGGACAGGGGGTGGGGATGGCTACACCTTC	CASSSRTGGGDGYTF
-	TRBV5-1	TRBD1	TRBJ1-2	TGCGCCAGCAGGGCGCAGGGGGTGGCTAACTATGGCTACACCTTC	CASRAQGVANYGYTF
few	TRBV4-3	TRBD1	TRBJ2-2	TGCGCCAGCAGCCAAGACAGGGGGTTTAACGGGGAGCTGTTTTTT	CASSQDRGFNGELFF
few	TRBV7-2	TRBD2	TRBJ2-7	TGTGCCAGCAGACCAACGGCTAGCGGGGGTTCCTACGAGCAGTACTTC	CASRPTASGGSYEQYF
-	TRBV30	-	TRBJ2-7	TGTGCCTGGAGTGTACGAGAGGTTTACGAGCAGTACTTC	CAWSVREVYEQYF
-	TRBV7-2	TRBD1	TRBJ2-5	TGTGCCAGCAGCATAGACAGGGGATGGGAGACCCAGTACTTC	CASSIDRGWETQYF
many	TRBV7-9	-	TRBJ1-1	TGTGCCAGCAGCTTATATCCGGGATCTAACACTGAAGCTTTCTTT	CASSLYPGSNTEAFF
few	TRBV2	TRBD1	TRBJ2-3	TGTGCCAGCGGCAGGGGGTGGAGCACAGATACGCAGTATTTT	CASGRGWSTDTQYF
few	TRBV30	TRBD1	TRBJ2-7	TGTGCCTGGAGTGTTCTACCCTTCAGGGGGCTGGCTTACGAGCAGTACTTC	CAWSVLPFRGLAYEQYF
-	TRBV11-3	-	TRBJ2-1	TGTGCCAGCAGCTTAGATCTGGAAGGGAGGATGGATGAGCAGTTCTTC	CASSLDLEGRMDEQFF
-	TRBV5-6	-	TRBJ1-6	TGTGCCAGCAGCTTCGGGACCCCCGGGGGAACCTATAATTCACCCCTCCACTTT	CASSFGTPGGTYNSPLHF
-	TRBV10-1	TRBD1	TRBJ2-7	TGCGCCAGCAGCGGTCCCGGGACAGGGACCCACGAGCAGTACTTC	CASSGPGTGTHEQYF
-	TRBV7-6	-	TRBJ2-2	TGTGCCAGCAGCTTAGTCCCAGGAACCGGGGAGCTGTTTTTT	CASSLVPGTGELFF
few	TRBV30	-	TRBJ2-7	TGTGCCTGGAGTGTATTTCGGGGCTACGAGCAGTACTTC	CAWSVFRGYEQYF
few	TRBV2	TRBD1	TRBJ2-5	TGTGCCAGCAGTGTCGGACAGGGGGAGACCCAGTACTTC	CASSVGQGETQYF
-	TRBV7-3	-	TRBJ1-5	TGTGCCAGCAGCTTAGCCACAGGGAAGAGCAATCAGCCCCAGCATTTT	CASSLATGKSNQPQHF
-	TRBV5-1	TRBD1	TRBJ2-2	TGCGCCAGCAGCTTGACATCAGGGGGAGGGGAGCTGTTTTTT	CASSLTSGGGELFF
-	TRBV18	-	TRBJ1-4	TGTGCCAGCTCACCAAGCGCTCCAGCAACTAATGAAAAACTGTTTTTT	CASSPSAPATNEKLFF
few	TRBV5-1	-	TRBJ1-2	TGCGCCAGCAGTCGGACAGACCGTAACTATGGCTACACCTTC	CASSRTDRNYGYTF
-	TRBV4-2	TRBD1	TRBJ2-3	TGTGCCAGCAGCTTGGGGGGACAGGGGAGGACAGATACGCAGTATTTT	CASSLGGQGRTDTQYF
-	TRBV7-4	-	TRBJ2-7	TGTGCCAGCAGCTTAAGGCGGTCTTCCTACGAGCAGTACTTC	CASSLRRSSYEQYF
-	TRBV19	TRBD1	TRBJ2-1	TGTGCCAGTAGTATGTTACAGGGGGCGAATGAGCAGTTCTTC	CASSMLQGANEQFF
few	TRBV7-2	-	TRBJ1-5	TGTGCCAGCAGCTTAGTTGCAGCGAGCAATCAGCCCCAGCATTTT	CASSLVAASNQPQHF
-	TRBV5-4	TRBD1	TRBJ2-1	TGTGCCAGCAGCCCCCGGGACAGCGGATATGAGCAGTTCTTC	CASSPRDSGYEQFF
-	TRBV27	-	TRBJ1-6	TGTGCCAGCAGTCTCAAACAGGGCTATCATTCACCCCTCCACTTT	CASSLKQGYHSPLHF
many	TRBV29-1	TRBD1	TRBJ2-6	TGCAGCGTGAGGACAGGGGGCTCTGGGGCCAACGTCCTGACTTTC	CSVRTGGSGANVLTF
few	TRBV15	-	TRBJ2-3	TGTGCCACCAGTCCGATCCAGGGTCCAGATACGCAGTATTTT	CATSPIQGPDTQYF
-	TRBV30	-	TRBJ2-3	TGTGCCTGGTTTCGACAGGGCACAGATACGCAGTATTTT	CAWFRQGTDTQYF
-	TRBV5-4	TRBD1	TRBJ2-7	TGTGCCAGCAGCTTGGGCGTATTAACAGGGGGCTACGAGCAGTACTTC	CASSLGVLTGGYEQYF
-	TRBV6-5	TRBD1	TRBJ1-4	TGTGCCAGCAGGGACAGGGTTTCTAATGAAAAACTGTTTTTT	CASRDRVSNEKLFF
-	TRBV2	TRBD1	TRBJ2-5	TGTGCCATGGGACAGGCTAGTGTAGGTTTGGAGACCCAGTACTTC	CAMGQASVGLETQYF